This TCR beta chain originates from a study of T cell responses to AZD1222 COVID-19 vaccine. Points from the study as a whole: Sampling that yielded the repertoires occurred only after the peak T cell response. Among vaccine-associated CD4 TCRs, coverage spanned spike, with dominance at 160-218 and 743-854.

The length of the CDR3 is 15 residues. V lost 5 bases, J lost 4 bases, and 15 bases lay in between. CDR1 is SGHNT, CDR2 YENEEA, per germline. Pooling was applied to second doses at about 4 or about 12 weeks. Assay: immunoSEQ multiplex PCR; the TCRdb copy retains only in-frame clones and omits some. The repertoire holds around 130,000 clones, with roughly 86% as singletons. Note on this clone: What it binds is not known.

The rearrangement uses TRBV11-3 and TRBJ2-1; D is ambiguous. Sequencing was performed on peripheral blood, taken 28 days after the second AZD1222 dose. The receptor was isolated from an adult who received the AZD1222 COVID-19 vaccine. CDR3: CASSPEQTIYNEQFF. In DNA form, the CDR3 reads TGTGCCAGCAGCCCAGAACAGACCATATACAATGAGCAGTTCTTC.